A single sample is the source of the 32 T cell receptor beta chains below, sequenced in a study of cytomegalovirus exposure and HLA in healthy donors. The repertoire was sequenced with immunoSEQ multiplex PCR; TCRdb's copy has only in-frame clones and lacks some. The table lists about 160,000 clones, around 81% of them singletons. Sequencing was performed on PBMCs. The receptors were sampled from a man aged 25-40 years in good health and CMV-seropositive.

The V call is TRBV7-9, the J call TRBJ2-3, with TRBD2 identical over 13 bases. The CDR3 is 15 residues long. J lost 7 bases, V lost 6 bases, and 7 bases had no gene match. Per germline, CDR1 SEHNR and CDR2 FQNEAQ (reference sequence). This CDR3 is CASRGGTSGTYTQYF. CDR3 bases: TGTGCCAGCAGGGGAGGGACTAGCGGGACCTATACGCAGTATTTT. Full variable domain (outside the CDR3, taken from reference TRBV7-9 and TRBJ2-3): DTGVSQNPRHKITKRGQNVTFRCDPISEHNRLYWYRQTLGQGPEFLTYFQNEAQLEKSRLLSDRFSAERPKGSFSTLEIQRTEQGDSAMYLCASRGGTSGTYTQYFGPGTRLTVL.

DNA of the CDR3: TGTGCCAGCTCACGCGACACCGGGGCCTACGAGCAGTACTTC. Its translation: CASSRDTGAYEQYF. V gene TRBV18 combines with J gene TRBJ2-7; D is perhaps TRBD2 (5 bases). Germline assignment: CDR1 KGHSH and CDR2 LQKENI. Trimming left V 4 bases short and J 2 bases short, with 12 bases between. The CDR3 has 14 amino acids.

J is TRBJ1-3 and V is TRBV14, with D hard to call. Germline CDR1 reads SGHDN; CDR2 reads FVKESK. CDR3 length equals 13 residues. The V gene lost 8 bases and the J gene lost 3 bases, with 11 bases spanning the gap. CDR3 in DNA: TGTGCCAGCGCCCGAGGAGGTGGAAACACCATATATTTT. Protein: CASARGGGNTIYF.

The chain recombines TRBV29-1 with TRBJ2-2; D is possibly TRBD1 (5 bases). Germline CDR1 SQVTM, CDR2 ANQGSEA. The V end lost 1 base, the J end lost 4 bases, and 10 bases lay between the germline ends. This CDR3 contains 14 residues. The CDR3: CSVEALGVTGELFF. CDR3 sequence (DNA): TGCAGCGTTGAAGCGCTAGGGGTCACCGGGGAGCTGTTTTTT.

The V and J genes are TRBV4-2 and TRBJ2-5; 7 positions match TRBD2. Germline V gene data show CDR1 as LGHNA and CDR2 as YNFKEQ. The V and J ends lost 5 bases and 7 bases, in that order; junction bases with no gene match: 4. CDR3 length equals 12 residues. CDR3 region: CASSDPGGTQYF. In DNA, the CDR3 is TGTGCCAGCAGCGACCCGGGAGGGACCCAGTACTTC.

This chain links TRBV18 with TRBJ2-1; a weak D match, TRBD1 (6 bases). CDR3 length: 16 residues. In germline, CDR1 is KGHSH, CDR2 LQKENI. Trimming shortened V by 3 bases and J by 0 bases, and 12 bases separated the two germline ends. The CDR3 loop reads CASSPVSTGSYNEQFF. The CDR3 DNA is TGTGCCAGCTCACCTGTATCGACAGGCTCCTACAATGAGCAGTTCTTC.

This clone was detected a few times. This CDR3 is CASSAWTGINTEAFF. CDR3 nucleotides: TGTGCCAGCAGCGCATGGACAGGGATCAACACTGAAGCTTTCTTT. The rearrangement uses TRBV7-3 and TRBJ1-1; 8 nucleotides agree with TRBD1. After removal of 5 bases from V and 2 bases from J, the junction contained 7 bases not matched to a gene. Germline V gene sequence: CDR1 SGHTA, CDR2 FQGTGA. The CDR3 is 15 residues long.

Here the CDR3 reads CASSPDITYGYTF. CDR3 nucleotides: TGCGCCAGCAGCCCGGACATAACCTATGGCTACACCTTC. This chain connects TRBV4-1 to TRBJ1-2, with TRBD1 as a possible D gene (5 bases). V shed 4 bases and J shed 4 bases, with 10 bases lying between them. Per germline, CDR1 MGHRA and CDR2 YSYEKL. This CDR3 region has 13 residues.

This clone appeared a few times. V is TRBV19 and J is TRBJ2-5; TRBD2 agrees at 7 bases. This CDR3 has 15 amino acids. Germline CDR1 LNHDA, CDR2 SQIVND (reference sequence). V was pared by 1 base and J by 5 bases, with 7 bases of the junction left unmatched. The CDR3 is CASSIVGEGFETQYF. The DNA of the CDR3 is TGTGCCAGTAGTATAGTGGGGGAGGGTTTTGAGACCCAGTACTTC.

The rearrangement links TRBV2 to TRBJ1-4, with a tentative D call TRBD1 (6 bases). From germline, CDR1 is SNHLY and CDR2 FYNNEI. V was shortened by 6 bases and J by 8 bases, with 16 bases between the two germline ends. This CDR3 has 14 residues. CDR3 residues: CASRGVRGTEKLFF. As DNA, the CDR3 is TGTGCCAGCAGAGGAGTGAGGGGGACCGAAAAACTGTTTTTT.

The sample holds one count of this clone. The chain employs TRBV7-2 and TRBJ2-1; TRBD2 might be the D (5 bases). The CDR3 sequence is 15 residues long. Trimming stripped 7 bases from V and 0 bases from J, with 13 bases between. Germline V gene lookup returns CDR1 SGHTA and CDR2 FQGNSA. In DNA form, the CDR3 reads TGTGCCAGCAAGACCAGAGGGCTCTCCTACAATGAGCAGTTCTTC. This encodes CASKTRGLSYNEQFF.

The chain uses TRBV4-1 and TRBJ2-7; D is perhaps TRBD2 (5 bases). The CDR3 extends over 15 amino acids. Trimming removed 4 bases at V and 2 bases at J, with 15 bases between. CDR1 is MGHRA and CDR2 is YSYEKL in the germline V gene. CDR3 region: CASSLRTGMTYEQYF. The CDR3 DNA follows: TGCGCCAGCAGCCTTAGGACGGGAATGACCTACGAGCAGTACTTC.

The V and J genes are TRBV9 and TRBJ2-5, with 9 bases identical to TRBD1. This CDR3 has 14 residues. CDR1 is SGDLS and CDR2 is YYNGEE in the germline V gene. J lost 5 bases, V lost 6 bases, and 8 bases had no gene match. CDR3 protein: CASNLQGAGETQYF. CDR3 bases: TGTGCCAGCAACCTACAGGGGGCGGGTGAGACCCAGTACTTC.

The chain uses TRBV4-1 and TRBJ2-1; a weak D match, TRBD2 (6 bases). The CDR3 contains 16 residues. V was clipped by 3 bases and J by 2 bases, with 14 bases between them. CDR1 is MGHRA and CDR2 is YSYEKL in the germline V gene. The CDR3 DNA follows: TGCGCCAGCAGCCACGGCGGGGTAGTGGCCTACAATGAGCAGTTCTTC. It translates to CASSHGGVVAYNEQFF.

The genes are TRBV7-2 and TRBJ1-2; 9 bases map to TRBD1. The CDR3 has 15 amino acids. With 5 bases clipped from V and 2 bases from J, the junction kept 6 bases outside the gene matches. CDR1 is SGHTA, CDR2 FQGNSA, per germline. The chain's CDR3 is CASSPIGTGNYGYTF. As DNA, the CDR3 is TGTGCCAGCAGCCCCATCGGGACAGGGAACTATGGCTACACCTTC.

The chain is built from TRBV5-6 and TRBJ2-6; D possibly corresponds to TRBD1 (5 bases). CDR1 is SGHDT and CDR2 is YYEEEE in the germline V gene. The CDR3 sequence is 19 residues long. With 4 bases removed from V and 0 bases from J, the gap between germline ends came to 20 bases. The CDR3 here is CASSHPPTGSLSGANVLTF. In DNA, the CDR3 is TGTGCCAGCAGCCACCCTCCCACAGGTTCCCTCTCTGGGGCCAACGTCCTGACTTTC. The entire variable domain, with the rest obtained from reference TRBV5-6 and TRBJ2-6, is as follows: DAGVTQSPTHLIKTRGQQVTLRCSPKSGHDTVSWYQQALGQGPQFIFQYYEEEERQRGNFPDRFSGHQFPNYSSELNVNALLLGDSALYLCASSHPPTGSLSGANVLTFGAGSRLTVL.

The chain combines TRBV9 with TRBJ2-7; 7 bases align to TRBD1. Losses at the gene ends were 4 bases for V and 7 bases for J; bases not matched to a gene: 5. Germline assignment: CDR1 SGDLS and CDR2 YYNGEE. This CDR3 region has 12 residues. The CDR3 sequence: CASSPGTAEQYF. For the CDR3, the DNA is TGTGCCAGCAGCCCCGGGACAGCTGAGCAGTACTTC.

This clone was recorded only once. This sequence joins TRBV4-2 and TRBJ2-6, with 8 bases fitting TRBD1. This CDR3 spans 18 amino acids. The J segment lost 0 bases and the V segment lost 4 bases, leaving 8 bases of the junction unmatched. The germline gives CDR1 LGHNA, CDR2 YNFKEQ. As DNA, the CDR3 is TGTGCCAGCAGCCCCGGGACAGGCGGATTCTCTGGGGCCAACGTCCTGACTTTC. Amino acid sequence: CASSPGTGGFSGANVLTF.

V and J are TRBV29-1 and TRBJ1-1; D unclear. Looked up from germline, CDR1 is SQVTM and CDR2 is ANQGSEA. V was clipped by 7 bases and J by 4 bases, with 10 bases between them. CDR3 size: 11 residues. CDR3 nucleotides: TGCAGCGCCTCATTCGGCACTGAAGCTTTCTTT. This gives the protein CSASFGTEAFF. Full variable domain (outside the CDR3, taken from reference TRBV29-1 and TRBJ1-1): SAVISQKPSRDICQRGTSLTIQCQVDSQVTMMFWYRQQPGQSLTLIATANQGSEATYESGFVIDKFPISRPNLTFSTLTVSNMSPEDSSIYLCSASFGTEAFFGQGTRLTVV.

The V gene is TRBV7-2, the J gene TRBJ2-1; 7 nucleotides line up with TRBD2. This CDR3 region has 13 residues. V lost 3 bases to trimming and J lost 6 bases; unmatched junction nucleotides: 2. CDR1 is SGHTA and CDR2 is FQGNSA in the germline V gene. The CDR3 reads CASSLGGVNEQFF. CDR3 in DNA: TGTGCCAGCAGCTTGGGGGGGGTCAATGAGCAGTTCTTC.

The V and J genes are TRBV29-1 and TRBJ1-4; TRBD1 is a possible D gene (5 bases). V was clipped by 3 bases and J by 10 bases, with 9 bases between them. CDR1 is SQVTM, CDR2 ANQGSEA, per germline. The CDR3 is 11 residues long. This CDR3 is CSVEGGGKLFF. The CDR3 coding sequence is TGCAGCGTTGAGGGGGGAGGAAAACTGTTTTTT.

The rearrangement joins TRBV6-1 to TRBJ1-6, with 7 bases matching TRBD1. The CDR3 has 14 amino acids. The J segment lost 7 bases and the V segment lost 6 bases, leaving 6 bases of the junction unmatched. CDR1 MNHNS and CDR2 SASEGT come from the germline V gene. CDR3 nucleotides: TGTGCCAGCAGGGAGGGGGCGCGGAATTCACCCCTCCACTTT. Amino acid sequence: CASREGARNSPLHF.

This chain joins TRBV15 and TRBJ2-7, with D hard to call. Trimming cost V 0 bases and J 0 bases, with 3 bases left between them. The germline V gene has CDR1 LNHNV and CDR2 YYDKDF (reference sequence). The CDR3 contains 13 residues. CDR3 amino acids: CATSRDSSYEQYF. The CDR3 DNA reads TGTGCCACCAGCAGAGATAGCTCCTACGAGCAGTACTTC.

The chain joins TRBV7-2 to TRBJ2-3; D unresolved. The CDR3 sequence is 14 residues long. V was clipped by 1 base and J by 6 bases, with 11 bases between them. Germline V lookup: CDR1 SGHTA, CDR2 FQGNSA. The CDR3 DNA reads TGTGCCAGCAGCTTAGACCAGATTACCGATACGCAGTATTTT. This codes for CASSLDQITDTQYF.

Comments on this clone: The identical CDR3 is also encoded by other nucleotide sequences in the sample. V gene TRBV7-9 combines with J gene TRBJ2-7; D is ambiguous. Germline V gene sequence: CDR1 SEHNR, CDR2 FQNEAQ (reference sequence). Trimming cost V 1 base and J 0 bases, with 7 bases left between them. This CDR3 contains 14 residues. CDR3 sequence reads: CASSLGRSSYEQYF. As DNA, the CDR3 is TGTGCCAGCAGCTTAGGACGGAGCTCCTACGAGCAGTACTTC.

This clone was detected once. V is TRBV6-5 and J is TRBJ2-2; possible D gene TRBD1, 6 bases. Trimming took off 0 bases at V and 4 bases at J, with 12 bases between the two ends. The CDR3 covers 16 residues. CDR1 and CDR2 (germline): MNHEY, SVGAGI. As DNA, the CDR3 is TGTGCCAGCAGTTACTCCTTGGGGGCGGGCACCGGGGAGCTGTTTTTT. It codes for CASSYSLGAGTGELFF.

The chain combines TRBV27 with TRBJ1-5; D is possibly TRBD1 (5 bases). This CDR3 comprises 15 residues. The V and J ends lost 0 bases and 2 bases respectively, with 8 bases between them. Per germline, CDR1 MNHEY and CDR2 SMNVEV (reference sequence). CDR3 coding DNA: TGTGCCAGCAGTTTATCTCCCAGGGGCAATCAGCCCCAGCATTTT. It yields the protein CASSLSPRGNQPQHF.

With respect to this clone: Other nucleotide sequences in the sample specify the same CDR3. The V call is TRBV5-1, the J call TRBJ1-1; possible D gene TRBD1, 5 bases. Looked up from germline, CDR1 is SGHRS and CDR2 is YFSETQ. The CDR3 has 14 residues. Trimming pared 3 bases from V and 3 bases from J, leaving 12 bases between. In DNA form, the CDR3 reads TGCGCCAGCAGCTCCCAGGGTCTGGACACTGAAGCTTTCTTT. This encodes CASSSQGLDTEAFF.

J is TRBJ2-2 and V is TRBV6-1, with 9 bases matching TRBD2. This CDR3 region has 15 residues. V lost 9 bases and J lost 6; bases outside the gene matches: 11. Looked up from germline, CDR1 is MNHNS and CDR2 is SASEGT. CDR3 loop: CASTYVSGGAGELFF. CDR3 DNA sequence: TGTGCCAGTACATACGTTAGCGGGGGAGCCGGGGAGCTGTTTTTT.

J is TRBJ1-1 and V is TRBV6-4; D unclear. This CDR3 is 13 amino acids long. Germline lookup yields CDR1 MRHNA and CDR2 SNTAGT. V was trimmed by 10 bases and J by 4 bases, leaving 16 bases between them. DNA of the CDR3: TGTGCCACCTCAGCGGAAGGAGGCACTGAAGCTTTCTTT. This encodes CATSAEGGTEAFF.

This rearrangement joins TRBV9 to TRBJ1-2; possible D gene TRBD1, 6 bases. CDR1 is SGDLS, CDR2 YYNGEE, per germline. CDR3 size: 14 residues. Trimming removed 0 bases from V and 7 bases from J, with 13 bases in between. The CDR3 loop is CASSVESRGGGYTF. CDR3 DNA sequence: TGTGCCAGCAGCGTAGAAAGCAGGGGTGGTGGCTACACCTTC.

This chain links TRBV2 with TRBJ1-2; 7 bases map to TRBD1. The CDR3 extends over 15 amino acids. J lost 3 bases, V lost 11 bases, and 15 bases had no gene match. The germline V gene encodes CDR1 SNHLY and CDR2 FYNNEI. CDR3 in DNA: TGTGCCGGGCCGGAAAAAGGGGGCGATTACTATGGCTACACCTTC. Its translation is CAGPEKGGDYYGYTF.